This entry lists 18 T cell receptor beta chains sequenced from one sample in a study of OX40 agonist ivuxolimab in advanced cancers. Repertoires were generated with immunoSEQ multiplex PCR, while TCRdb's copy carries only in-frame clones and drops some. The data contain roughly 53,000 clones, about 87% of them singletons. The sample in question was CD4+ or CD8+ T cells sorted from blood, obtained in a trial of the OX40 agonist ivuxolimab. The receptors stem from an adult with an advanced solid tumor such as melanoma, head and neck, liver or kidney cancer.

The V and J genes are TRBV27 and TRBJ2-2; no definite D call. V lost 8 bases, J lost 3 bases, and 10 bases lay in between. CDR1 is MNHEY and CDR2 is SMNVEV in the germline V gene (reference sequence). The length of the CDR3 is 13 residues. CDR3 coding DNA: TGTGCCAGCCTTTCAACAGACACCGGGGAGCTGTTTTTT. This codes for CASLSTDTGELFF.

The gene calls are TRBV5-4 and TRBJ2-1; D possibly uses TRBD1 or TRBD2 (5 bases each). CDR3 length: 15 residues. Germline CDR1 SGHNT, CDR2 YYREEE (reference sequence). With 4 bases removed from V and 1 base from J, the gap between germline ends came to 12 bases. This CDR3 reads CASSPLRESYNEQFF. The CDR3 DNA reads TGTGCCAGCAGCCCCCTCAGGGAGTCCTACAATGAGCAGTTCTTC.

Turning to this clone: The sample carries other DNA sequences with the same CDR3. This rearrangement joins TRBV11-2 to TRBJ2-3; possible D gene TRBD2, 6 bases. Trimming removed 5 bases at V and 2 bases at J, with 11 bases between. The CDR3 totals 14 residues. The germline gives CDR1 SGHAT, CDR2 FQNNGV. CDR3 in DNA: TGTGCCAGCAGCCTTAGCGGCCACACAGATACGCAGTATTTT. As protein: CASSLSGHTDTQYF.

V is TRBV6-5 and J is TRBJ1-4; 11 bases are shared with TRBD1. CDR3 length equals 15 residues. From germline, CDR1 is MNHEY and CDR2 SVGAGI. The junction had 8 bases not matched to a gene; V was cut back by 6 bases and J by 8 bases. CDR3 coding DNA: TGTGCCAGCAGACTGTCCGGGACAGGGGGAGAAAAACTGTTTTTT. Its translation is CASRLSGTGGEKLFF.

The CDR3 coding sequence is TGTGCCAGCAGCTTAAACCCGGGGGGAGCTAACTATGGCTACACCTTC. Translation: CASSLNPGGANYGYTF. J is TRBJ1-2 and V is TRBV7-6, with a weak D call TRBD1 (5 bases). Deletions cut 2 bases from V and 0 bases from J, with 13 bases between. Germline values: CDR1 SGHVS, CDR2 FNYEAQ. There are 16 residues in the CDR3.

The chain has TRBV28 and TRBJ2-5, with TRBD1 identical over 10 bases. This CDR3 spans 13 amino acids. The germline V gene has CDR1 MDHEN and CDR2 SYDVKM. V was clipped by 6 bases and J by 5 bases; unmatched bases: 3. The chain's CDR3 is CASRTGGRETQYF. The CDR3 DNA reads TGTGCCAGCAGGACAGGGGGCCGGGAGACCCAGTACTTC.

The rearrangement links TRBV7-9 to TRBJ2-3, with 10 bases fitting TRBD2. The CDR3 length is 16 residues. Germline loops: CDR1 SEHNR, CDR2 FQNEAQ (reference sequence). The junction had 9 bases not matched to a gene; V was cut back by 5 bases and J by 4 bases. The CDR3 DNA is TGTGCCAGCAGCCAACGGACTAGCGGTCCGGCAGATACGCAGTATTTT. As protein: CASSQRTSGPADTQYF.

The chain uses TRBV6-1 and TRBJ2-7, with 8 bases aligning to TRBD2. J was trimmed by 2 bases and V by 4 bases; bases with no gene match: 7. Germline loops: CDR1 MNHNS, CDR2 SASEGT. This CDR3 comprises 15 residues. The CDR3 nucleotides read TGTGCCAGCAGTGTTGGGGTAGCGGGAACCTACGAGCAGTACTTC. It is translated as CASSVGVAGTYEQYF.

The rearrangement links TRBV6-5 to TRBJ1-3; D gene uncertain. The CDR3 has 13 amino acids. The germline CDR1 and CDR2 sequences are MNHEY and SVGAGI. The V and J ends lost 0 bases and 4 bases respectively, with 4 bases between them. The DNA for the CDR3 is TGTGCCAGCAGTTACTCGGAGGGAAACACCATATATTTT. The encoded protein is CASSYSEGNTIYF.

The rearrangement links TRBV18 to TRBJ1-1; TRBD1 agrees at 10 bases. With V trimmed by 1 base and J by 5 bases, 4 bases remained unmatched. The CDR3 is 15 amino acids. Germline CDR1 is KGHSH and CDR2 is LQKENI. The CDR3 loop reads CASSPLDRGRTEAFF. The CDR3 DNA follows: TGTGCCAGCTCACCACTGGACAGGGGGAGGACTGAAGCTTTCTTT.

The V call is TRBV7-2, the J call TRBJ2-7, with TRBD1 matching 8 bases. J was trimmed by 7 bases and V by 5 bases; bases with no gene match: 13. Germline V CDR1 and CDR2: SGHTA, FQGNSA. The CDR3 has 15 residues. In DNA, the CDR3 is TGTGCCAGCAGCCTAATGGGACAGGTCTACGGTGAGCAGTACTTC. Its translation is CASSLMGQVYGEQYF.

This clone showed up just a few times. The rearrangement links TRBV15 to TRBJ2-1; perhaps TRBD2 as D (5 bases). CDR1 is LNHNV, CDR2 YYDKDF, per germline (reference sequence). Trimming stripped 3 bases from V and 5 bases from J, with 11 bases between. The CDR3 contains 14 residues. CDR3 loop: CATSSRAVNNEQFF. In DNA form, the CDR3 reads TGTGCCACCAGCAGCAGAGCGGTCAACAATGAGCAGTTCTTC.

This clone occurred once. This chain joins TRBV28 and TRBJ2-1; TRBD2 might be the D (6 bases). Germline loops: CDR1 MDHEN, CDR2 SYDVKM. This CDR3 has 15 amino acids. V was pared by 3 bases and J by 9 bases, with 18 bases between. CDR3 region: CASSFPTRRNREQFF. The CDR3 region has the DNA TGTGCCAGCAGTTTCCCGACTAGAAGGAATCGTGAGCAGTTCTTC.

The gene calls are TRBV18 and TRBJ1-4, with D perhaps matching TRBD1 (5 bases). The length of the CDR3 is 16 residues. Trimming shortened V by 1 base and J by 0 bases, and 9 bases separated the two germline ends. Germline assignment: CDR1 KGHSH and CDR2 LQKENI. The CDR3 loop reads CASSPQGLATNEKLFF. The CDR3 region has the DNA TGTGCCAGCTCACCACAGGGACTTGCAACTAATGAAAAACTGTTTTTT.

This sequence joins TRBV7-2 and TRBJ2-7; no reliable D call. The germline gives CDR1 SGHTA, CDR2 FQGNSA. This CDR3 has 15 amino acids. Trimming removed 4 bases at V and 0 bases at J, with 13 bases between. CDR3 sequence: CASSSMPLGSYEQYF. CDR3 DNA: TGTGCCAGCAGCTCCATGCCACTCGGCTCCTACGAGCAGTACTTC.

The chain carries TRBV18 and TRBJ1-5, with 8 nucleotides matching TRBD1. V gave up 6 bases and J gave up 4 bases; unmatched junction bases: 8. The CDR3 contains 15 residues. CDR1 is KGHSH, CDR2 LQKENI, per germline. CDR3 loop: CASSPRTGQNQPQHF. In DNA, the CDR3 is TGTGCCAGCTCGCCCCGGACAGGGCAAAATCAGCCCCAGCATTTT.

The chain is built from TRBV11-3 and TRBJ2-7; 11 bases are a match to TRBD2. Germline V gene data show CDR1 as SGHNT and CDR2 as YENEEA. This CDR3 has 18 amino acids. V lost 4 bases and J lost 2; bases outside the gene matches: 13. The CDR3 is CASSSEGPGTSGPYEQYF. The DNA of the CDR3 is TGTGCCAGCAGCTCGGAGGGCCCAGGGACTAGCGGACCCTACGAGCAGTACTTC.

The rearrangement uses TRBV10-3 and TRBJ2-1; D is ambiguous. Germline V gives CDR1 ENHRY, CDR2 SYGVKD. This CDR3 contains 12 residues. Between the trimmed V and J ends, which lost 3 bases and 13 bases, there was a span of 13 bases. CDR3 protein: CAISDHLVRQFF. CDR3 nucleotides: TGTGCCATCAGTGATCACCTAGTAAGACAGTTCTTC.